These 3 T cell receptor beta chains were sequenced from one sample in a study of monozygotic twins with inflammatory bowel disease. TCRdb derives one entry per CDR3 protein from the 5' RACE reads, leaving out DNA. This sample carries a few hundred thousand distinct CDR3 sequences, with 2.5% to 3% going to the ten biggest clones. Input material: blood. These TCRs come from a human donor with ulcerative colitis or Crohn's disease, or a healthy co-twin of an affected twin (not recorded which).

The chain joins TRBV9 to TRBJ1-6. Germline V gives CDR1 SGDLS, CDR2 YYNGEE. This CDR3 has 13 amino acids. CDR3 amino acids: CASSVDPRSPLHF.

The CDR3 protein is CASSYRDGDYEQYF. The genes are TRBV6-2 or TRBV6-3 and TRBJ2-7; TCRdb returns TRBD1, unconfirmable since there is no DNA. CDR3 length: 14 residues. CDR1 is MNHEY and CDR2 is SVGEGT in the germline V gene.

The chain employs TRBV3-1 and TRBJ2-3; there is no DNA to check the TCRdb D call of TRBD1. This CDR3 has 14 residues. The germline gives CDR1 LGHDT, CDR2 YNNKEL (reference sequence). The CDR3 here is CASSTRGSVDTQYF.